This entry lists 29 T cell receptor beta chains sequenced from one sample in a study of cytomegalovirus exposure and HLA in healthy donors. Profiling relied on immunoSEQ multiplex PCR, and the TCRdb table lists in-frame clones only, not all of them. The data show 160,000 or so clones, 88% seen once. Sequenced material: PBMCs. All receptors derive from a man aged 18 to 30 in good health and CMV-seronegative.

The chain joins TRBV14 to TRBJ2-1; TRBD2 aligns across 7 bases. The ends lost 0 bases at V and 3 bases at J; junction bases unmatched: 5. Germline values: CDR1 SGHDN, CDR2 FVKESK. The CDR3 totals 16 residues. As DNA, the CDR3 is TGTGCCAGCAGCCAAGATCAGCGGGGACTCTACAATGAGCAGTTCTTC. This encodes CASSQDQRGLYNEQFF.

The chain recombines TRBV7-8 with TRBJ2-7, with TRBD2 matching 10 bases. V trimming: 4 bases; J trimming: 6 bases; junction bases outside the gene matches: 9. Germline V gene data show CDR1 as SGHVS and CDR2 as FQNEAQ. The CDR3 sequence is 15 residues long. As DNA, the CDR3 is TGTGCCAGCAGCTCCCTAGGAGCGGGGGGGGGCGAGCAGTACGTC. Translation: CASSSLGAGGGEQYV.

The gene calls are TRBV6-5 and TRBJ1-2, with D perhaps matching TRBD1 (5 bases). Looked up from germline, CDR1 is MNHEY and CDR2 is SVGAGI. V lost 5 bases and J lost 1, with 8 bases in between. The CDR3 is 13 amino acids. CDR3 sequence (DNA): TGTGCCAGCAGTCCCGACAGTAACTATGGCTACACCTTC. As protein: CASSPDSNYGYTF.

The chain joins TRBV4-1 to TRBJ2-1; 12 bases are shared with TRBD2. V lost 0 bases and J lost 0; bases outside the gene matches: 6. The CDR3 spans 19 residues. Germline V gene data show CDR1 as MGHRA and CDR2 as YSYEKL. The CDR3 bases are TGCGCCAGCAGCCAAGAGGGACTAGCGGGCGCGAGCTCCTACAATGAGCAGTTCTTC. Translation: CASSQEGLAGASSYNEQFF.

This chain joins TRBV6-5 and TRBJ2-4; 7 positions match TRBD1. From germline, CDR1 is MNHEY and CDR2 SVGAGI. J gave up 7 bases and V 5 bases, and 8 bases lay outside the gene matches. The CDR3 is made up of 14 amino acids. Here the CDR3 reads CASSKQGFGNIQYF. The CDR3 DNA follows: TGTGCCAGCAGTAAACAGGGGTTTGGGAACATTCAGTACTTC.

This clone occurred a few times. The genes are TRBV5-1 and TRBJ2-3, with D perhaps matching TRBD2 (5 bases). V lost 2 bases and J lost 2, with 9 bases in between. In germline, CDR1 is SGHRS, CDR2 YFSETQ. CDR3 length: 14 amino acids. The CDR3 sequence is CASSLAAVTDTQYF. The CDR3, as DNA: TGCGCCAGCAGCTTAGCGGCTGTCACAGATACGCAGTATTTT.

The CDR3 reads CASTRFSGNTIYF. The DNA for the CDR3 is TGTGCCAGCACCCGGTTCTCTGGAAACACCATATATTTT. V gene TRBV6-5 combines with J gene TRBJ1-3; D remains ambiguous. CDR1 MNHEY and CDR2 SVGAGI come from the germline V gene. The CDR3 is 13 amino acids. V was shortened by 7 bases and J by 0 bases, with 7 bases between the two germline ends.

The chain employs TRBV9 and TRBJ2-7; 11 positions match TRBD2. V trimming: 1 base; J trimming: 5 bases; junction bases outside the gene matches: 5. In germline, CDR1 is SGDLS, CDR2 YYNGEE. The CDR3 contains 15 residues. CDR3 in amino acids: CASSVQLAGADEQYF. CDR3 nucleotides: TGTGCCAGCAGCGTACAACTAGCGGGAGCAGACGAGCAGTACTTC. Full variable domain (rest looked up from reference TRBV9 and TRBJ2-7): DSGVTQTPKHLITATGQRVTLRCSPRSGDLSVYWYQQSLDQGLQFLIQYYNGEERAKGNILERFSAQQFPDLHSELNLSSLELGDSALYFCASSVQLAGADEQYFGPGTRLTVT.

DNA for the CDR3: TGCGCCAGCAGCCAGGACAGGGGGACGTTAAATACGCAGTATTTT. This encodes CASSQDRGTLNTQYF. This chain joins TRBV4-3 and TRBJ2-3; 10 bases match TRBD1. V dropped 3 bases and J dropped 7; count of bases not matched to a gene: 7. The CDR3 spans 15 residues. Germline loops: CDR1 LGHNA, CDR2 YSLEER.

V and J are TRBV28 and TRBJ1-2, with D possibly TRBD1 on 5 matching bases. The CDR3 has 12 amino acids. V was pared by 6 bases and J by 4 bases, with 9 bases between. Germline V CDR1 and CDR2: MDHEN, SYDVKM. CDR3 DNA sequence: TGTGCCAGCAGCTTAACAGGCTATGGCTACACCTTC. Protein: CASSLTGYGYTF.

This chain joins TRBV2 and TRBJ2-7; 10 bases map to TRBD2. With 5 bases clipped from V and 5 bases from J, the junction kept 9 bases outside the gene matches. The CDR3 has 15 amino acids. Germline V lookup: CDR1 SNHLY, CDR2 FYNNEI. The CDR3 here is CASSPQSGRANEQYF. The CDR3 region has the DNA TGTGCCAGCAGTCCCCAAAGCGGGAGGGCCAACGAGCAGTACTTC.

The rearrangement links TRBV19 to TRBJ2-3; D is undetermined. V dropped 5 bases and J dropped 3 bases, with 9 bases sitting between them. The CDR3 extends over 13 amino acids. Germline V gives CDR1 LNHDA, CDR2 SQIVND (reference sequence). The CDR3 region is CASSGARTDTQYF. The DNA for the CDR3 is TGTGCCAGTAGTGGCGCCAGGACAGATACGCAGTATTTT.

This clone turned up a few times. The gene calls are TRBV7-2 and TRBJ2-7; D unclear. The CDR3 extends over 13 amino acids. Germline assignment: CDR1 SGHTA and CDR2 FQGNSA. With 8 bases removed from V and 2 bases from J, the gap between germline ends came to 13 bases. The CDR3, as DNA: TGTGCCAGCGCCTTAGCCGTCCCCTACGAGCAGTACTTC. This gives the protein CASALAVPYEQYF.

This clone has just one count. At one end the junction does not follow the germline gene, possibly because of a read error. CDR3 loop: CASSNIGELFF. For the CDR3, the DNA is TGTGCCAGCAGCAACATCGGGGAGCTGTTTTTT. The genes are TRBV6-5 and TRBJ2-2, with D hard to call. From germline, CDR1 is MNHEY and CDR2 SVGAGI. CDR3 length: 11 residues.

The chain links TRBV27 to TRBJ1-1; 7 nucleotides align to TRBD1. This CDR3 spans 12 amino acids. Germline CDR1 and CDR2: MNHEY and SMNVEV (reference sequence). V lost 5 bases, J lost 8 bases, and 5 bases stayed unmatched. The CDR3 DNA sequence: TGTGCCAGCAGTCCCGGACAGGCGGAAGCTTTCTTT. Amino acids: CASSPGQAEAFF.

This chain links TRBV6-5 with TRBJ2-7; D is perhaps TRBD2 (5 bases). V was cut by 6 bases and J by 2 bases, with 11 bases left in between. There are 13 residues in the CDR3. The germline CDR1 and CDR2 sequences are MNHEY and SVGAGI. The CDR3 sequence is CASSGLNPYEQYF. Written as DNA, the CDR3 is TGTGCCAGCAGCGGACTCAACCCCTACGAGCAGTACTTC.

The chain couples TRBV27 to TRBJ1-1; 7 bases line up with TRBD1. Germline CDR1 MNHEY, CDR2 SMNVEV (reference sequence). The CDR3 totals 17 residues. With V trimmed by 7 bases and J by 0 bases, 14 bases remained unmatched. The CDR3 protein is CASNPDRVGFMNTEAFF. The CDR3 DNA follows: TGTGCCAGCAATCCTGACAGGGTCGGTTTCATGAACACTGAAGCTTTCTTT.

The J gene is TRBJ1-2, the V gene TRBV18; 7 positions match TRBD1. After removal of 2 bases from V and 5 bases from J, the junction contained 8 bases not matched to a gene. CDR1 is KGHSH and CDR2 is LQKENI in the germline V gene. The CDR3 has 15 residues. CDR3: CASSPELDRIYGYTF. As DNA, the CDR3 is TGTGCCAGCTCACCAGAGTTGGACAGGATATATGGCTACACCTTC. Drawing the rest from reference TRBV18 and TRBJ1-2, the complete variable domain is NAGVMQNPRHLVRRRGQEARLRCSPMKGHSHVYWYRQLPEEGLKFMVYLQKENIIDESGMPKERFSAEFPKEGPSILRIQQVVRGDSAAYFCASSPELDRIYGYTFGSGTRLTVV.

This sequence joins TRBV25-1 and TRBJ1-4, with 7 bases aligning to TRBD1. This CDR3 comprises 14 residues. Per the germline V gene, CDR1 is MGHDK and CDR2 is SYGVNS. V trimming: 11 bases; J trimming: 5 bases; junction bases outside the gene matches: 11. The CDR3 is CALAKTGRNEKLFF. The DNA for the CDR3 is TGTGCCCTTGCTAAGACAGGGAGAAATGAAAAACTGTTTTTT.

This clone was recorded once. The genes are TRBV27 and TRBJ2-7; unclear D gene. This CDR3 contains 13 residues. Trimming took 2 bases from V and 2 from J, leaving 7 bases between them. Germline loops: CDR1 MNHEY, CDR2 SMNVEV (reference sequence). This CDR3 is CASSLRQAYEQYF. CDR3 nucleotides: TGTGCCAGCAGTTTAAGGCAGGCCTACGAGCAGTACTTC.

The chain links TRBV6-6 to TRBJ1-1; D perhaps matches TRBD1 (5 bases). Germline values: CDR1 MNHNY, CDR2 SVGAGI (reference sequence). The CDR3 runs to 14 residues. Deletions cut 10 bases from V and 1 base from J, with 16 bases between. The CDR3 region has the DNA TGTGCCATTATGGCGGGGGAGCCGAACACTGAAGCTTTCTTT. Translation gives CAIMAGEPNTEAFF.

This clone was seen a few times. This sequence joins TRBV29-1 and TRBJ1-2, with TRBD1 as a possible D gene (6 bases). CDR1 and CDR2 (germline): SQVTM, ANQGSEA. The CDR3 length is 10 residues. For the CDR3, the DNA is TGCAAGGGGGATATATGTGGCTACACCTTC. Translated, it gives CKGDICGYTF.

This sequence joins TRBV2 and TRBJ2-5, with TRBD1 matching 7 bases. Germline-derived CDR1 and CDR2 are SNHLY and FYNNEI. This CDR3 has 15 residues. The V segment lost 6 bases and the J segment 1 base; nucleotides outside the gene matches: 8. The chain's CDR3 is CASSPQTGPQETQYF. CDR3 bases: TGTGCCAGCAGCCCCCAGACAGGGCCCCAAGAGACCCAGTACTTC.

The chain couples TRBV10-3 to TRBJ2-5; 9 bases agree with TRBD2. Per the germline V gene, CDR1 is ENHRY and CDR2 is SYGVKD. V was clipped by 2 bases and J by 5 bases; unmatched bases: 3. The CDR3 runs 14 residues. DNA of the CDR3: TGTGCCATCAGTGAGGGGACTAGCTGGGAGACCCAGTACTTC. This codes for CAISEGTSWETQYF.

This clone was counted once. The chain links TRBV27 to TRBJ2-5, with TRBD2 matching over 7 bases. Germline CDR1 is MNHEY and CDR2 is SMNVEV (reference sequence). This CDR3 has 19 amino acids. V dropped 7 bases and J dropped 2; count of bases not matched to a gene: 22. The DNA of the CDR3 is TGTGCCAGCAAATCAACGTGGGTTTTGGGGGGAGGGGATCAAGAGACCCAGTACTTC. Translating it yields CASKSTWVLGGGDQETQYF.

The V and J genes are TRBV6-1 and TRBJ1-6; TRBD1 is a possible D gene (6 bases). Germline values: CDR1 MNHNS, CDR2 SASEGT. This CDR3 has 13 residues. Trimming took 8 bases from V and 10 from J, leaving 15 bases between them. CDR3 in DNA: TGTGCCAGCTTAAAGGGGGTACAATCACCCCTCCACTTT. Encoded protein: CASLKGVQSPLHF.

This clone was seen a few times. The chain has TRBV7-2 and TRBJ1-1; tentative D call: TRBD1 (5 bases). The germline CDR1 and CDR2 sequences are SGHTA and FQGNSA. The CDR3 is 15 amino acids. V lost 0 bases and J 1 base, leaving 9 bases between the germline ends. Here the CDR3 DNA reads TGTGCCAGCAGCTTAGCGATGGGGCGGAACACTGAAGCTTTCTTT. It translates to CASSLAMGRNTEAFF.

This clone was recorded once. The chain recombines TRBV28 with TRBJ2-3, with 9 bases aligning to TRBD2. Germline V CDR1 and CDR2: MDHEN, SYDVKM. There are 17 residues in the CDR3. V lost 5 bases and J lost 1; bases outside the gene matches: 10. In nucleotides, the CDR3 is TGTGCCAGCAGTCCCCATTGGAAGCGGGGGGGCACAGATACGCAGTATTTT. This encodes CASSPHWKRGGTDTQYF. Looking up the rest from reference TRBV28 and TRBJ2-3 gives the full variable domain: DVKVTQSSRYLVKRTGEKVFLECVQDMDHENMFWYRQDPGLGLRLIYFSYDVKMKEKGDIPEGYSVSREKKERFSLILESASTNQTSMYLCASSPHWKRGGTDTQYFGPGTRLTVL.

The CDR3 sequence is CSAQRGNTGELFF. The CDR3 DNA is TGCAGCGCCCAGCGGGGCAACACCGGGGAGCTGTTTTTT. This sequence joins TRBV29-1 and TRBJ2-2, with 7 nucleotides matching TRBD2. Trimming cost V 7 bases and J 2 bases; bases outside gene matches: 4. The CDR3 sequence is 13 residues long. Looked up from germline, CDR1 is SQVTM and CDR2 is ANQGSEA.